The present TCR beta chain was sequenced within a study of human T cells and chemical hapten exposure. Study-level background: Investigators sensitized roughly 2 cm by roughly 2 cm of upper inner arm skin with 2% DPC. Patch tests put 0.01% DPC on the upper back, read at 6 days.

TCRdb reprocessed the RACE reads via MiXCR and lists one record per CDR3 protein. The sample holds 80,000 to 100,000 distinct CDR3 sequences, around 9.6% seen once. As for this clonotype: Its matching antigen is unknown.

The sample's time point: pre-sensitization, week 0. Treatment in this sample: therapeutic diphenylcyclopropenone sensitization with weekly scalp DPC. Points from the study as a whole: Following DPC sensitization, TCRs present above 1 in 1000 frequency showed no change. Versus controls, significantly more large CDR3 similarity clusters arose from expanded TCRs.

The source material was whole blood, sampled in connection with sensitization to the hapten diphenylcyclopropenone (DPC). The receptor was isolated from a woman aged 40 to 49 with alopecia areata. Some clones in this sample may be carry-over from other donors' samples.

CDR3 amino acids: CASSSLSFQETQYF. The CDR3 DNA reads TGTGCCAGCAGTTCTCTAAGTTTTCAAGAGACCCAGTACTTC. The chain is built from TRBV27 and TRBJ2-5, with D unresolved. The germline V gene encodes CDR1 MNHEY and CDR2 SMNVEV (reference sequence). The CDR3 spans 14 residues. Trimming took 4 bases from V and 2 from J, leaving 11 bases between them.